This TCR beta chain comes out of a study of blood T cell repertoires in COVID-19. Here immunoSEQ multiplex PCR was the method, and the copy in TCRdb shows in-frame clones only, minus some. The table lists almost 250,000 clones, about 89% of them singletons. Cohort placement rested on clinical history that participants reported themselves. Germline values: CDR1 LNHNV, CDR2 YYDKDF (reference sequence). The CDR3 runs 17 residues. Trimming shortened V by 0 bases and J by 5 bases, and 17 bases separated the two germline ends. The V and J genes are TRBV15 and TRBJ2-1; weak D call: TRBD1 (6 bases). The sequenced sample was PBMCs or T cells enriched from blood (not recorded which). The sequence was collected from a woman between 25 and 40 years old who had recovered from COVID-19. The CDR3: CATSREDSDVPNNEQFF. CDR3 DNA: TGTGCCACCAGCAGAGAGGACAGCGACGTTCCTAACAATGAGCAGTTCTTC.